These 7 T cell receptor beta chains were sequenced from one sample in a study of blood T cell repertoires in COVID-19. Using immunoSEQ multiplex PCR, the repertoire was profiled, and TCRdb retains in-frame clones only, with some absent. The profile shows 230,000 or so clones, roughly 87% of them singletons. Sequencing was done on a sample of peripheral blood. The receptors here all came from a man aged 35-49 years with active or convalescent COVID-19.

The genes are TRBV19 and TRBJ2-3; D not certain. This CDR3 spans 15 amino acids. From germline, CDR1 is LNHDA and CDR2 SQIVND (reference sequence). Trimming removed 5 bases from V and 9 bases from J, with 21 bases in between. The CDR3 coding sequence is TGTGCCAGTAGTGCCCAGGTTACCACGGAAGGAACGCAGTATTTT. Translating it yields CASSAQVTTEGTQYF.

The chain uses TRBV9 and TRBJ1-1, with TRBD1 matching over 7 bases. V was pared by 4 bases and J by 4 bases, with 7 bases of the junction left unmatched. The CDR3 contains 14 residues. The germline V gene encodes CDR1 SGDLS and CDR2 YYNGEE. CDR3 residues: CASSPRGQSTEAFF. The CDR3 DNA is TGTGCCAGCAGCCCAAGGGGGCAGAGCACTGAAGCTTTCTTT.

V and J are TRBV19 and TRBJ1-5; 7 bases are a match to TRBD1. CDR1 LNHDA and CDR2 SQIVND come from the germline V gene (reference sequence). CDR3 length: 15 amino acids. V lost 5 bases, J lost 3 bases, and 7 bases stayed unmatched. The CDR3 spells CASSVRDSFNQPQHF. As DNA, the CDR3 is TGTGCCAGTAGTGTACGGGACAGTTTCAATCAGCCCCAGCATTTT. The full variable domain, with the rest looked up from reference TRBV19 and TRBJ1-5, is DGGITQSPKYLFRKEGQNVTLSCEQNLNHDAMYWYRQDPGQGLRLIYYSQIVNDFQKGDIAEGYSVSREKKESFPLTVTSAQKNPTAFYLCASSVRDSFNQPQHFGDGTRLSIL.

Notes on this clone: Within the sample, other DNA sequences also encode this same CDR3. V usage is TRBV5-1 and J usage is TRBJ1-1; possible D gene TRBD1, 6 bases. Trimming removed 2 bases from V and 5 bases from J, with 10 bases in between. This CDR3 has 13 residues. Germline CDR1 is SGHRS and CDR2 is YFSETQ. The CDR3 here is CASSFEGGTEAFF. The CDR3 bases are TGCGCCAGCAGCTTCGAGGGGGGGACTGAAGCTTTCTTT.

This clone has a handful of counts. The gene calls are TRBV2 and TRBJ1-1; TRBD1 might be the D (5 bases). The ends were cut back, 2 bases at V and 1 base at J, with 8 bases in the middle. This CDR3 comprises 14 residues. The germline gives CDR1 SNHLY, CDR2 FYNNEI. The chain's CDR3 is CASSETGANTEAFF. The CDR3 DNA sequence: TGTGCCAGCAGTGAAACAGGTGCGAACACTGAAGCTTTCTTT.

The V call is TRBV2, the J call TRBJ1-6, with D tentatively TRBD1 (5 bases). Germline values: CDR1 SNHLY, CDR2 FYNNEI. There are 14 residues in the CDR3. Trimming removed 4 bases at V and 7 bases at J, with 11 bases between. CDR3 DNA sequence: TGTGCCAGCAGTGGGAGCCGGGGGAATTCACCCCTCCACTTT. Residues: CASSGSRGNSPLHF.

The J gene is TRBJ1-5, the V gene TRBV18; a weak D match, TRBD1 (5 bases). There are 17 residues in the CDR3. Germline CDR1 KGHSH, CDR2 LQKENI. The V and J ends lost 2 bases and 6 bases respectively, with 20 bases between them. CDR3 DNA sequence: TGTGCCAGCTCACCAAAGGGGAACCTGGGCATGGGTCAGCCCCAGCATTTT. It encodes CASSPKGNLGMGQPQHF.